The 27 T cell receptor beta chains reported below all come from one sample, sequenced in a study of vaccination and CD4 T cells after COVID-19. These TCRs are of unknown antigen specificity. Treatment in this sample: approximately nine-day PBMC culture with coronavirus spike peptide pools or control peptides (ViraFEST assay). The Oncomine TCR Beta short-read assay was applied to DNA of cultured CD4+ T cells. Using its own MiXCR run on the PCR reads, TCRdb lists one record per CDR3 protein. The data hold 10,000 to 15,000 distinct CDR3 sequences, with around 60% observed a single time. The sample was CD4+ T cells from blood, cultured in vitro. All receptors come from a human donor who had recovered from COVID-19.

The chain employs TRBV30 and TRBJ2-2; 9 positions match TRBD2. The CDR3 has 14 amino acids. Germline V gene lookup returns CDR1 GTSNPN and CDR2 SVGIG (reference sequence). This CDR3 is CALTGTSHFGELFF. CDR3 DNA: TGTGCTTTAACCGGGACTAGCCATTTCGGGGAGCTGTTTTTT.

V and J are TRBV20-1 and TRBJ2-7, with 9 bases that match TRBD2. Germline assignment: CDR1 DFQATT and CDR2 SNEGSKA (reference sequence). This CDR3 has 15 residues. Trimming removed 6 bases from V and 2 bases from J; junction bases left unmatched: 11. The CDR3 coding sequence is TGCAGTGCATCGAACAGGCGGGAGGGGACCTACGAGCAGTACTTC. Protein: CSASNRREGTYEQYF.

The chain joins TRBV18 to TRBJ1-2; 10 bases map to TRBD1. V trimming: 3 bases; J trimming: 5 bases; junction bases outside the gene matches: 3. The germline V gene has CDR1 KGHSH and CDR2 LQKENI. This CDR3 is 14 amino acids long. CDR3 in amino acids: CASSPPGQGYGYTF. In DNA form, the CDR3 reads TGTGCCAGCTCACCTCCGGGACAGGGGTATGGCTACACCTTC.

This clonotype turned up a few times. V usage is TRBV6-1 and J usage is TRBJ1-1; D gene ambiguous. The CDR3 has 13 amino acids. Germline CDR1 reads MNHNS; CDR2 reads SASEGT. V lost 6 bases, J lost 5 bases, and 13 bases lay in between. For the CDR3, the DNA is TGTGCCAGCAGGGGCGTGCTGGATACTGAAGCTTTCTTT. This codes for CASRGVLDTEAFF.

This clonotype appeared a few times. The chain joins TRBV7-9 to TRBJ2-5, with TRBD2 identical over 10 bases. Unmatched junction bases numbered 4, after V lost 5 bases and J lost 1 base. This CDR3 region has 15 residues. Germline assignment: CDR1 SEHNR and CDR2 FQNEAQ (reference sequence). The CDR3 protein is CASSPVAGGQETQYF. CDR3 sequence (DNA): TGTGCCAGCAGCCCAGTAGCGGGAGGCCAAGAGACCCAGTACTTC.

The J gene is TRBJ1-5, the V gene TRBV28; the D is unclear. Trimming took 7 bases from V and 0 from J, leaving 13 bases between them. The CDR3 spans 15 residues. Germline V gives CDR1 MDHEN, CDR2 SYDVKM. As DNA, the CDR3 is TGTGCCAGCACCTATTCCGTGAGTAGCAATCAGCCCCAGCATTTT. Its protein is CASTYSVSSNQPQHF.

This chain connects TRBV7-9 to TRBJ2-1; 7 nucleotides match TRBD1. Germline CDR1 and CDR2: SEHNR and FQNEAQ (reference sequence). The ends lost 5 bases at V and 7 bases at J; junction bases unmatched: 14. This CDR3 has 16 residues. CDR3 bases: TGTGCCAGCAGCCGACCAGGACAGGACATTGGTAATGAGCAGTTCTTC. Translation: CASSRPGQDIGNEQFF.

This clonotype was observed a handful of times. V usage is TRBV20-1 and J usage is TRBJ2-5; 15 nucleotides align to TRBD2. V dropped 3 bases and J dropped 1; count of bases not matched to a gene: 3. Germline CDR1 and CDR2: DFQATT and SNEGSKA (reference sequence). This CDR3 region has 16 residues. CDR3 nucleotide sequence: TGCAGTGCTAGGGGACTAGCGGGAGGTCTCCAAGAGACCCAGTACTTC. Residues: CSARGLAGGLQETQYF.

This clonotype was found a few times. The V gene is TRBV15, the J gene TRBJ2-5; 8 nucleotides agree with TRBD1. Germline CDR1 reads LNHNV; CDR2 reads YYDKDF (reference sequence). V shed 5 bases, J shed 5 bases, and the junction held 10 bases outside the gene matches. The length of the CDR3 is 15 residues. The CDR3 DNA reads TGTGCCACCAGCGTCCCAGGGGGCTCCCTGGAGACCCAGTACTTC. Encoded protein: CATSVPGGSLETQYF.

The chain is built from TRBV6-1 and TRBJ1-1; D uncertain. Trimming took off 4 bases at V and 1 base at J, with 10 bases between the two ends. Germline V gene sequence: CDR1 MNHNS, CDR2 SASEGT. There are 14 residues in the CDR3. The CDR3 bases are TGTGCCAGCAGTGCCCAAAGACAGAACACTGAAGCTTTCTTT. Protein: CASSAQRQNTEAFF.

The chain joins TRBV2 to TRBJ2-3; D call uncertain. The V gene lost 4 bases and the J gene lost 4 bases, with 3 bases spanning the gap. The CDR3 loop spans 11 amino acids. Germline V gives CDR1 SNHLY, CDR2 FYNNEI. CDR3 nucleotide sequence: TGTGCCAGCAGTGCGCCAGATACGCAGTATTTT. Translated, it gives CASSAPDTQYF.

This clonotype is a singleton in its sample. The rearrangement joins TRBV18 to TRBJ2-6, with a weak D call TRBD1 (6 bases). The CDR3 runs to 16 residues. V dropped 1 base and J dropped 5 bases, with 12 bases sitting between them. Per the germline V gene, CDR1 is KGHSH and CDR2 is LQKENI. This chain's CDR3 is CASSPQTGVRANVLTF. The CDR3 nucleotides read TGTGCCAGCTCACCACAGACAGGCGTAAGGGCCAACGTCCTGACTTTC.

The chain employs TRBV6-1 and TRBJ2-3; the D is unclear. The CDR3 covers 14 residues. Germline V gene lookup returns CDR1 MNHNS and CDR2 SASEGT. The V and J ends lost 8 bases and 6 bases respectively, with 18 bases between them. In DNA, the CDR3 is TGTGCCAGCTGCCAGCTGACATCAAAGGATACGCAGTATTTT. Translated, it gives CASCQLTSKDTQYF.

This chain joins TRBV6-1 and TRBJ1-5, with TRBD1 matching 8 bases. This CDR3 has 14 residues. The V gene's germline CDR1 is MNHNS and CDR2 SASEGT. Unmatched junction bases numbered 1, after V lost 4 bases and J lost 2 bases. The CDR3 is CASSVQGGNQPQHF. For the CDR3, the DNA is TGTGCCAGCAGTGTACAGGGGGGCAATCAGCCCCAGCATTTT.

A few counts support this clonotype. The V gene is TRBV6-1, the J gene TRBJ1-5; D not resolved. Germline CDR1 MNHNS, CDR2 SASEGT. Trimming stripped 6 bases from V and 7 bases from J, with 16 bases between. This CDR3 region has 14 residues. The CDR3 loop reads CASSPGRTEQPQHF. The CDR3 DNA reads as TGTGCCAGCAGCCCCGGGCGGACGGAACAGCCCCAGCATTTT.

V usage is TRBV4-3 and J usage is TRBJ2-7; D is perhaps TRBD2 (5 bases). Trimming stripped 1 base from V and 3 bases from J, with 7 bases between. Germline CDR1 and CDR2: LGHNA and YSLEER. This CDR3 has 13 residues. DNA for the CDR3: TGCGCCAGCAGCCAAGGCCGGGACTACGAGCAGTACTTC. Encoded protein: CASSQGRDYEQYF.

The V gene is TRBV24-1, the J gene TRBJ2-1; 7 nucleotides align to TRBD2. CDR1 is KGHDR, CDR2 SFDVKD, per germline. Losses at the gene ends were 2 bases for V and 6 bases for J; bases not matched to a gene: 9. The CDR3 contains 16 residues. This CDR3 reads CATSDYGAGVSNEQFF. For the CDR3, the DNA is TGTGCCACCAGTGATTACGGGGCGGGAGTCAGCAATGAGCAGTTCTTC.

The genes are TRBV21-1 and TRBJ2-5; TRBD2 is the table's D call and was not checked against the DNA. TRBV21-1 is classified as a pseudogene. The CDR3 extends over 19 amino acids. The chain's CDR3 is CASHDYLAGGPWCLETQYF. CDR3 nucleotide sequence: TGTGCCAGTCATGACTATCTAGCGGGAGGGCCCTGGTGTTTGGAGACCCAGTACTTC.

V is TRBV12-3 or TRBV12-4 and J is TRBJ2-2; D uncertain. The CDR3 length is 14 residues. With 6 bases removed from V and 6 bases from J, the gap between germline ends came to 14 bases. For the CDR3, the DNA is TGTGCCAGCAGCCTCCTCCTAGGGTCCGGGGAGCTGTTTTTT. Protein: CASSLLLGSGELFF.

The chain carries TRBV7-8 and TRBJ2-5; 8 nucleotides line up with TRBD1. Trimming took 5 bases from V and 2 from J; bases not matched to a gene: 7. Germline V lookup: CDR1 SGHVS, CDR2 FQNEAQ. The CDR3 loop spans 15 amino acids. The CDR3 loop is CASSTRTGSQETQYF. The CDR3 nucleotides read TGTGCCAGCAGCACACGGACAGGGAGTCAAGAGACCCAGTACTTC.

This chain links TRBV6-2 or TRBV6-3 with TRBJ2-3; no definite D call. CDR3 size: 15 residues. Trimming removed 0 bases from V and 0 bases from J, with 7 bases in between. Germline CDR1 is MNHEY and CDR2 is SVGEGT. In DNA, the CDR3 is TGTGCCAGCAGTTACTCTGAGGCTAGCACAGATACGCAGTATTTT. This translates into CASSYSEASTDTQYF.

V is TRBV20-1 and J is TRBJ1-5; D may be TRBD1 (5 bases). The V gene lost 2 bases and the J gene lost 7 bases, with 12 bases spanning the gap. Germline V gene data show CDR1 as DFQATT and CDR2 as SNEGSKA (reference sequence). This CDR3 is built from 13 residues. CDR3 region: CSARFVRGQPQHF. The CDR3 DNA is TGCAGTGCTAGATTTGTAAGGGGCCAGCCCCAGCATTTT.

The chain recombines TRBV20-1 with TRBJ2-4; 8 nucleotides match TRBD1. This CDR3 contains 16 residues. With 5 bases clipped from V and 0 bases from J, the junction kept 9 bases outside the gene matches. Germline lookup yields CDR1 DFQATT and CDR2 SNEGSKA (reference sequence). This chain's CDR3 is CSAGKQGDGAKNIQYF. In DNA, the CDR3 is TGCAGTGCTGGGAAACAGGGGGACGGAGCCAAAAACATTCAGTACTTC.

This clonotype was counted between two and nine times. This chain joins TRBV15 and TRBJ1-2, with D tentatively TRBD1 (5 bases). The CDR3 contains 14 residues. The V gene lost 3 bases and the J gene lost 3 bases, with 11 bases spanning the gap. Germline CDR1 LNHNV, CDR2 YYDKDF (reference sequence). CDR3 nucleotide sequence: TGTGCCACCAGCAGTCTTTGGGGGGACTATGGCTACACCTTC. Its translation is CATSSLWGDYGYTF.

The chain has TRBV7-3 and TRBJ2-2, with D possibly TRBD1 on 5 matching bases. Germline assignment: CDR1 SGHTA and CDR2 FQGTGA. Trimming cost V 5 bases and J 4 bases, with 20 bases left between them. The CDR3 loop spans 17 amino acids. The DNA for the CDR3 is TGTGCCAGCAGCCTCCGTAGCCCCCAGACAGCCACCGGGGAGCTGTTTTTT. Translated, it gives CASSLRSPQTATGELFF.

CDR3 loop: CSAITRQGNTEAFF. The CDR3 bases are TGCAGTGCCATTACCCGACAGGGGAACACTGAAGCTTTCTTT. This chain uses TRBV20-1 with TRBJ1-1; 7 nucleotides agree with TRBD1. Trimming took 6 bases from V and 1 from J; bases not matched to a gene: 8. The CDR3 length is 14 residues. Germline CDR1 and CDR2: DFQATT and SNEGSKA (reference sequence).

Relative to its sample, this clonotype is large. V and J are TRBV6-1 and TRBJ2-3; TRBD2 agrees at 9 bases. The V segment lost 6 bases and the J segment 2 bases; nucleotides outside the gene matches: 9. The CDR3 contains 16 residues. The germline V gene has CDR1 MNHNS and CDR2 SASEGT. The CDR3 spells CASSHRVAGVTDTQYF. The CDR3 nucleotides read TGTGCCAGCAGCCACCGGGTAGCGGGAGTCACAGATACGCAGTATTTT.